The 5 T cell receptor beta chains reported below all come from one sample, sequenced in a study of cytomegalovirus exposure and HLA in healthy donors. The PCR made use of 60 Vbeta and 13 Jbeta primers. The assay was immunoSEQ multiplex PCR, and TCRdb's table has in-frame clones only and misses some. The profile shows about 200,000 clones, 10% to 15% of them singletons. Sequencing was carried out using PBMCs. The receptors were sampled from a man in his fifties in good health and CMV-seropositive.

The V gene is TRBV7-8, the J gene TRBJ2-3; D is perhaps TRBD1 (7 bases). V was pared by 1 base and J by 2 bases, with 16 bases between. Germline V gene sequence: CDR1 SGHVS, CDR2 FQNEAQ. This CDR3 is 17 amino acids long. CDR3 coding DNA: TGTGCCAGCAGCTTAGAGTCAGGGGGACTGTCCACAGATACGCAGTATTTT. It is translated as CASSLESGGLSTDTQYF.

The rearrangement uses TRBV6-5 and TRBJ2-4; tentatively, D is TRBD1 (6 bases). Trimming removed 6 bases from V and 2 bases from J, with 14 bases in between. Per germline, CDR1 MNHEY and CDR2 SVGAGI. This CDR3 is built from 15 residues. The CDR3 reads CASSRAQGPKNIQYF. The CDR3 coding sequence is TGTGCCAGCAGCCGCGCACAGGGTCCCAAAAACATTCAGTACTTC.

This clone came up a few times. The rearrangement links TRBV4-1 to TRBJ2-7; TRBD1 might be the D (6 bases). This CDR3 contains 15 residues. Germline V gene lookup returns CDR1 MGHRA and CDR2 YSYEKL. Trimming removed 0 bases from V and 5 bases from J, with 14 bases in between. The CDR3: CASSQDLGANHEQYF. CDR3 DNA: TGCGCCAGCAGCCAAGATTTGGGGGCTAACCACGAGCAGTACTTC.

The chain employs TRBV7-8 and TRBJ2-3; 9 bases line up with TRBD2. The junction had 8 bases not matched to a gene; V was cut back by 1 base and J by 3 bases. The CDR3 totals 17 residues. CDR1 SGHVS and CDR2 FQNEAQ come from the germline V gene. CDR3 sequence: CASSLDVRGGATDTQYF. The CDR3 DNA reads as TGTGCCAGCAGCTTAGATGTGCGCGGGGGGGCAACAGATACGCAGTATTTT.

V and J are TRBV5-6 and TRBJ1-6; D not resolved. This CDR3 has 18 residues. Germline-derived CDR1 and CDR2 are SGHDT and YYEEEE. Trimming stripped 4 bases from V and 0 bases from J, with 17 bases between. CDR3 in amino acids: CASSPSVHPSSYNSPLHF. DNA of the CDR3: TGTGCCAGCAGCCCGAGCGTCCATCCGAGCTCCTATAATTCACCCCTCCACTTT.